Listed below are T cell receptor beta chains from one sample, sequenced in a study of beta chain features in type 1 diabetes. Sequencing used immunoSEQ multiplex PCR; TCRdb keeps in-frame clones, though not all of them. The repertoire holds nearly 700,000 clones, with about an eighth as singletons. Sequences were obtained from naive CD4+ T cells from blood. These receptors originate from a man younger than 30 with type 1 diabetes. Each CDR3 is given with its conserved first and last residue. The D gene is left open where the match is weak. Where a row states a size, it is once, few, many or the class of an expanded clone; other rows omit it.

size: NA; V: TRBV6-6; D: TRBD2; J: TRBJ2-3; DNA: TGTGCCAGCAGGCCAGGGCTAGCGGGTCCAGATACGCAGTATTTT; CDR3: CASRPGLAGPDTQYF
size: NA; V: TRBV30; D: NA; J: TRBJ1-6; DNA: TGTGCCTGGACCGGGGGATATTCACCCCTCCACTTT; CDR3: CAWTGGYSPLHF
size: NA; V: TRBV5-1; D: TRBD1; J: TRBJ2-6; DNA: TGCGCCAGCAGGGGAGAAGGGGGCACTGGGGCCAACGTCCTGACTTTC; CDR3: CASRGEGGTGANVLTF
size: NA; V: TRBV2; D: TRBD1; J: TRBJ2-3; DNA: TGTGCCAGCAGTACCACGGGACAGGACACAGATACGCAGTATTTT; CDR3: CASSTTGQDTDTQYF
size: few; V: TRBV2; D: TRBD2; J: TRBJ2-1; DNA: TGTGCCAGCAGGGGACTAGCGGGGTACAATGAGCAGTTCTTC; CDR3: CASRGLAGYNEQFF
size: NA; V: TRBV7-2; D: TRBD1; J: TRBJ1-2; DNA: TGTGCCAGCAGCCGACAGGGCTATGGCTACACCTTC; CDR3: CASSRQGYGYTF
size: few; V: TRBV7-3; D: TRBD2; J: TRBJ2-1; DNA: TGTGCCAGCAGCTTAACTAGCGGGGCCTCCTACAATGAGCAGTTCTTC; CDR3: CASSLTSGASYNEQFF
size: NA; V: TRBV7-9; D: TRBD2; J: TRBJ2-5; DNA: TGTGCCAGCAGCCAAGGACTAGCGGGGATGGAGACCCAGTACTTC; CDR3: CASSQGLAGMETQYF
size: NA; V: TRBV5-1; D: TRBD2; J: TRBJ2-1; DNA: TGCGCCAGCAGCTCCTGGACTAGCGGGCCAAATGAGCAGTTCTTC; CDR3: CASSSWTSGPNEQFF
size: NA; V: TRBV2; D: NA; J: TRBJ2-4; DNA: TGTGCCAGCAGTGAAGAGGGGGTAAACATTCAGTACTTC; CDR3: CASSEEGVNIQYF
size: NA; V: TRBV6-1; D: NA; J: TRBJ2-3; DNA: TGTGCCAGCCTGGACACAACCACAGATACGCAGTATTTT; CDR3: CASLDTTTDTQYF
size: NA; V: TRBV30; D: NA; J: TRBJ1-3; DNA: TGTGCCTGGAGTACAGGTTCTGGAAACACCATATATTTT; CDR3: CAWSTGSGNTIYF
size: NA; V: TRBV2; D: NA; J: TRBJ2-5; DNA: TGTGCCAGCAAGGGGACACTAGGGGAGACCCAGTACTTC; CDR3: CASKGTLGETQYF
size: NA; V: TRBV7-9; D: TRBD1; J: TRBJ2-6; DNA: TGTGCCAGCAGCTTACTGGGACAGGGCCCCTCTGGGGCCAACGTCCTGACTTTC; CDR3: CASSLLGQGPSGANVLTF
size: NA; V: TRBV4-1; D: NA; J: TRBJ1-5; DNA: TGCGCCAGCAGCCGAAGCCCCGATCAGCCCCAGCATTTT; CDR3: CASSRSPDQPQHF
size: few; V: TRBV30; D: NA; J: TRBJ1-1; DNA: TGTGCCTGGAGGGTTAGGGGTGGAGGGTTGACTGAAGCTTTCTTT; CDR3: CAWRVRGGGLTEAFF
size: NA; V: TRBV5-4; D: NA; J: TRBJ1-1; DNA: TGTGCCAGCAGCTTGGGTGGGGCAGGAGGGACTGAAGCTTTCTTT; CDR3: CASSLGGAGGTEAFF
size: few; V: TRBV9; D: NA; J: TRBJ2-3; DNA: TGTGCCAGCACCCCCCAGGGGCGTGAGGCAGATACGCAGTATTTT; CDR3: CASTPQGREADTQYF
size: few; V: TRBV5-1; D: TRBD1; J: TRBJ1-1; DNA: TGCGCCAGCAGCTGGGGACAGGGGCTCGACAACACTGAAGCTTTCTTT; CDR3: CASSWGQGLDNTEAFF
size: few; V: TRBV18; D: NA; J: TRBJ1-4; DNA: TGTGCCAGCTCACTTGGCGCGGCTGAAAAACTGTTTTTT; CDR3: CASSLGAAEKLFF
size: few; V: TRBV29-1; D: NA; J: TRBJ1-1; DNA: TGCAGCGTTCTGGGGAGGAACACTGAAGCTTTCTTT; CDR3: CSVLGRNTEAFF
size: NA; V: TRBV4-1; D: TRBD2; J: TRBJ2-1; DNA: TGCGCCAGCAGCCACTTCGGGACTAGCGGGGGGCCTGAGCAGTTCTTC; CDR3: CASSHFGTSGGPEQFF
size: few; V: TRBV18; D: NA; J: TRBJ1-4; DNA: TGTGCCAGCTCACCCCTCGACACCGAGAATGAAAAACTGTTTTTT; CDR3: CASSPLDTENEKLFF
size: few; V: TRBV20-1; D: NA; J: TRBJ2-3; DNA: TGCAGTGCTGGCGACACAGATACGCAGTATTTT; CDR3: CSAGDTDTQYF
size: NA; V: TRBV9; D: TRBD2; J: TRBJ2-3; DNA: TGTGCCAGCAGCGTAGGAGCTAGCGGGAGTACAGATACGCAGTATTTT; CDR3: CASSVGASGSTDTQYF
size: few; V: TRBV9; D: TRBD1; J: TRBJ1-2; DNA: TGTGCCAGCAGCGTAGGGGGACAGGCCAACTATGGCTACACCTTC; CDR3: CASSVGGQANYGYTF
size: few; V: TRBV28; D: NA; J: TRBJ1-2; DNA: TGTGCCAGCAGTTTAGGGTCAATATCCTATGGCTACACCTTC; CDR3: CASSLGSISYGYTF
size: NA; V: TRBV11-1; D: TRBD1; J: TRBJ2-7; DNA: TGTGCCAGCTCGTCGGACAGGGACTACGAGCAGTACTTC; CDR3: CASSSDRDYEQYF
size: few; V: TRBV10-3; D: NA; J: TRBJ1-1; DNA: TGTGCCATCAGTTCGAGCAATGAAGCTTTCTTT; CDR3: CAISSSNEAFF
size: NA; V: TRBV9; D: NA; J: TRBJ2-1; DNA: TGTGCCAGCAGCGTAGTTGGAGACCCGATGCCGCAGTTCTTC; CDR3: CASSVVGDPMPQFF